These 26 T cell receptor beta chains were all obtained from the same sample, sequenced in a study of T cells in localized non-small cell lung cancer. TCRdb keeps only in-frame clones here, not all; method: immunoSEQ multiplex PCR. The table shows under 60,000 clones, with 86% occurring only once. The material sequenced was peripheral blood, taken before any cancer treatment. Receptor source: a male donor at least 60 years old with stage III squamous cell lung carcinoma.

This clone was seen more than once but under ten times. The chain carries TRBV5-1 and TRBJ2-1, with 8 bases aligning to TRBD2. From germline, CDR1 is SGHRS and CDR2 YFSETQ. The junction had 1 base not matched to a gene; V was cut back by 2 bases and J by 9 bases. CDR3 length: 12 amino acids. This CDR3 reads CASSLAGAEQFF. Here the CDR3 DNA reads TGCGCCAGCAGCTTAGCGGGAGCTGAGCAGTTCTTC. The complete variable domain, with remaining parts taken from reference TRBV5-1 and TRBJ2-1, reads KAGVTQTPRYLIKTRGQQVTLSCSPISGHRSVSWYQQTPGQGLQFLFEYFSETQRNKGNFPGRFSGRQFSNSRSEMNVSTLELGDSALYLCASSLAGAEQFFGPGTRLTVL.

This clone was recorded once. CDR3 DNA: TGTGCCAGCAGTTTACCGATTCGGCAGGGCCTCGTTCAGCCCCAGCATTTT. Amino acid sequence: CASSLPIRQGLVQPQHF. V and J are TRBV28 and TRBJ1-5; possibly TRBD1 for D (5 bases). The CDR3 runs 17 residues. The V end lost 2 bases, the J end lost 6 bases, and 20 bases lay between the germline ends. The germline V gene has CDR1 MDHEN and CDR2 SYDVKM. The variable domain in full, with the rest retrieved from reference TRBV28 and TRBJ1-5, is DVKVTQSSRYLVKRTGEKVFLECVQDMDHENMFWYRQDPGLGLRLIYFSYDVKMKEKGDIPEGYSVSREKKERFSLILESASTNQTSMYLCASSLPIRQGLVQPQHFGDGTRLSIL.

The chain links TRBV18 to TRBJ2-7; D ambiguous. Germline CDR1 is KGHSH and CDR2 is LQKENI. V was shortened by 6 bases and J by 4 bases, with 19 bases between the two germline ends. The CDR3 runs 15 residues. In DNA form, the CDR3 reads TGTGCCAGCTCCCAGGAGAGCCGCTTTCCGTACGAGCAGTACTTC. Translating gives CASSQESRFPYEQYF.

The rearrangement uses TRBV2 and TRBJ2-7; 8 nucleotides match TRBD1. CDR1 SNHLY and CDR2 FYNNEI come from the germline V gene. Germline trimming cut 7 bases from V and 4 bases from J; bases unmatched to any gene: 12. The CDR3 covers 15 residues. The CDR3 sequence: CASTGQDSLRYEQYF. CDR3 nucleotide sequence: TGTGCCAGCACGGGACAGGACTCCCTGCGGTACGAGCAGTACTTC.

The gene calls are TRBV29-1 and TRBJ2-7; D gene unclear. The CDR3 runs to 13 residues. Germline-derived CDR1 and CDR2 are SQVTM and ANQGSEA. V was cut by 2 bases and J by 4 bases, with 12 bases left in between. The CDR3 spells CSVETAVSYEQYF. CDR3 bases: TGCAGCGTTGAAACAGCCGTCTCTTACGAGCAGTACTTC.

The rearrangement links TRBV2 to TRBJ2-7, with D tentatively TRBD2 (7 bases). The CDR3 is 14 amino acids. Trimming took off 10 bases at V and 4 bases at J, with 20 bases between the two ends. Germline CDR1 reads SNHLY; CDR2 reads FYNNEI. Written as DNA, the CDR3 is TGTGCCACTAGGCGGGGGCGCAGTAAATACGAGCAGTACTTC. It is translated as CATRRGRSKYEQYF.

The chain recombines TRBV5-6 with TRBJ2-3; tentative D call: TRBD1 (5 bases). This CDR3 contains 12 residues. CDR1 is SGHDT and CDR2 is YYEEEE in the germline V gene. The V end was cut by 7 bases, the J end by 4 bases, with 10 bases between. CDR3 loop: CASEGVADTQYF. The CDR3 DNA reads as TGTGCCAGCGAAGGGGTGGCAGATACGCAGTATTTT.

The chain combines TRBV19 with TRBJ1-1, with a tentative D call TRBD1 (6 bases). V was clipped by 6 bases and J by 4 bases, with 15 bases between them. Germline V gene lookup returns CDR1 LNHDA and CDR2 SQIVND (reference sequence). The CDR3 covers 14 residues. The CDR3 here is CASSPTGIPTEAFF. DNA of the CDR3: TGTGCCAGTAGCCCCACAGGGATTCCCACTGAAGCTTTCTTT.

The chain employs TRBV6-1 and TRBJ2-1; D gene uncertain. Germline assignment: CDR1 MNHNS and CDR2 SASEGT. CDR3 length equals 15 residues. Trimming removed 5 bases from V and 4 bases from J, with 15 bases in between. CDR3 bases: TGTGCCAGCAGTCCGGCGCCTCCCCGTTACAATGAGCAGTTCTTC. It is translated as CASSPAPPRYNEQFF.

This clone was recorded a few times. V usage is TRBV4-1 and J usage is TRBJ1-5; 10 nucleotides agree with TRBD1. J lost 5 bases, V lost 5 bases, and 15 bases had no gene match. Germline CDR1 is MGHRA and CDR2 is YSYEKL. This CDR3 comprises 18 residues. The CDR3 loop reads CASSNSGTGAVLDQPQHF. The CDR3, as DNA: TGCGCCAGCAGCAACTCCGGGACAGGGGCCGTCTTAGATCAGCCCCAGCATTTT.

This rearrangement joins TRBV14 to TRBJ2-2; D uncertain. The CDR3 has 17 amino acids. Germline assignment: CDR1 SGHDN and CDR2 FVKESK. Trimming took 0 bases from V and 4 from J, leaving 15 bases between them. The CDR3 here is CASSQDGPLWGTGELFF. CDR3 bases: TGTGCCAGCAGCCAAGATGGTCCGCTTTGGGGCACCGGGGAGCTGTTTTTT.

This chain links TRBV28 with TRBJ2-5, with D possibly TRBD2 on 5 matching bases. The end of the DNA aligns better with TRBJ2-7, so the J call may be wrong. There are 14 residues in the CDR3. Germline CDR1 MDHEN, CDR2 SYDVKM. The CDR3 DNA sequence: TGTGCCAGCAGTTCGCCTTCGGCGGGCTACGAGCAGTACTTC. Its protein product is CASSSPSAGYEQYF.

The chain couples TRBV27 to TRBJ1-1; D perhaps matches TRBD1 (5 bases). Trimming took 0 bases from V and 5 from J, leaving 16 bases between them. The CDR3 is made up of 16 amino acids. The V gene's germline CDR1 is MNHEY and CDR2 SMNVEV (reference sequence). The CDR3 coding sequence is TGTGCCAGCAGTTTATCGTCCCAGGGCTCTGGGACTGAAGCTTTCTTT. As protein: CASSLSSQGSGTEAFF.

This clone was found a few times. The chain carries TRBV19 and TRBJ2-1; 7 bases line up with TRBD2. The CDR3 covers 13 residues. Germline V gives CDR1 LNHDA, CDR2 SQIVND (reference sequence). Germline trimming cut 1 base from V and 10 bases from J; bases unmatched to any gene: 4. The CDR3 loop is CASSIGPAGEQFF. For the CDR3, the DNA is TGTGCCAGTAGTATAGGACCAGCGGGGGAGCAGTTCTTC.

This clone was observed a few times. V and J are TRBV7-8 and TRBJ1-5; D unresolved. This CDR3 has 14 residues. Trimming cost V 0 bases and J 0 bases, with 3 bases left between them. Germline V gives CDR1 SGHVS, CDR2 FQNEAQ. CDR3 bases: TGTGCCAGCAGCTTAGCGGGTAGCAATCAGCCCCAGCATTTT. Amino acid sequence: CASSLAGSNQPQHF.

This clone was seen only once. The chain recombines TRBV4-1 with TRBJ1-2; 8 positions match TRBD1. Germline CDR1 reads MGHRA; CDR2 reads YSYEKL. With V trimmed by 1 base and J by 4 bases, 2 bases remained unmatched. CDR3 length: 14 residues. CDR3 DNA: TGCGCCAGCAGCCAAGGACAGGGGTCCTATGGCTACACCTTC. Its protein product is CASSQGQGSYGYTF.

The chain uses TRBV6-4 and TRBJ2-1, with 10 bases matching TRBD1. The CDR3 is made up of 15 amino acids. V lost 4 bases, J lost 7 bases, and 7 bases stayed unmatched. From germline, CDR1 is MRHNA and CDR2 SNTAGT. The DNA of the CDR3 is TGTGCCAGCAGTGTCAATTGGGACAGGGGTAATGAGCAGTTCTTC. Translation gives CASSVNWDRGNEQFF.

The chain links TRBV18 to TRBJ2-7, with TRBD2 matching over 10 bases. The ends lost 8 bases at V and 4 bases at J; junction bases unmatched: 8. This CDR3 is built from 14 residues. Germline lookup yields CDR1 KGHSH and CDR2 LQKENI. CDR3 DNA: TGTGCCAGCCATCCCGGGACTAGCGAATACGAGCAGTACTTC. Translation gives CASHPGTSEYEQYF.

V is TRBV27 and J is TRBJ2-5; D is possibly TRBD1 or TRBD2 (5 bases each). Germline loops: CDR1 MNHEY, CDR2 SMNVEV (reference sequence). The germline V and J ends were trimmed by 5 bases and 5 bases, with 15 bases remaining between them. The CDR3 extends over 14 amino acids. The CDR3 region is CASSPTQGVETQYF. In DNA form, the CDR3 reads TGTGCCAGCAGTCCGACCCAGGGAGTTGAGACCCAGTACTTC.

The chain has TRBV4-2 and TRBJ1-4, with 8 bases lining up with TRBD1. The germline CDR1 and CDR2 sequences are LGHNA and YNFKEQ. The ends lost 3 bases at V and 8 bases at J; junction bases unmatched: 11. This CDR3 contains 16 residues. CDR3 region: CASSQQGAVLGEKLFF. Here the CDR3 DNA reads TGTGCCAGCAGCCAGCAGGGGGCTGTCCTCGGAGAAAAACTGTTTTTT.

The rearrangement uses TRBV5-4 and TRBJ1-1; 8 bases map to TRBD1. In germline, CDR1 is SGHNT, CDR2 YYREEE (reference sequence). The V gene end was trimmed by 4 bases and the J gene end by 5 bases; junction bases not matched to a gene: 10. This CDR3 has 15 residues. CDR3 nucleotide sequence: TGTGCCAGCAGCATAAGACAGGGGTTTGGGACTGAAGCTTTCTTT. Translated, it gives CASSIRQGFGTEAFF.

The V call is TRBV7-8, the J call TRBJ2-7, with D possibly matching TRBD2 (6 bases). The CDR3 totals 15 residues. The V end was cut by 1 base, the J end by 3 bases, with 13 bases between. Germline CDR1 is SGHVS and CDR2 is FQNEAQ. The chain's CDR3 is CASSLVPGAVYEQYF. CDR3 DNA: TGTGCCAGCAGCTTAGTACCGGGAGCCGTCTACGAGCAGTACTTC.

The sample holds a few counts of this clone. The V gene is TRBV6-5, the J gene TRBJ1-5; D perhaps matches TRBD1 (5 bases). Germline CDR1 and CDR2: MNHEY and SVGAGI. The CDR3 is 14 residues long. The V gene lost 6 bases and the J gene lost 1 base, with 10 bases spanning the gap. The CDR3: CASRLAGSNQPQHF. The CDR3 coding sequence is TGTGCCAGCAGGCTGGCAGGGAGCAATCAGCCCCAGCATTTT.

This clone was found once. The chain combines TRBV28 with TRBJ2-7; TRBD2 aligns across 7 bases. The CDR3 has 13 amino acids. Germline V gene data show CDR1 as MDHEN and CDR2 as SYDVKM. V dropped 10 bases and J dropped 3; count of bases not matched to a gene: 9. The CDR3 bases are TGTGCCACCAACGTGGGAGGGATCTACGAGCAGTACTTC. Translation: CATNVGGIYEQYF.

The rearrangement joins TRBV29-1 to TRBJ2-1; 7 positions match TRBD2. The CDR3 covers 14 residues. Per the germline V gene, CDR1 is SQVTM and CDR2 is ANQGSEA. V lost 3 bases and J lost 4; bases outside the gene matches: 6. The CDR3 nucleotides read TGCAGCGTTGATCCCCTAGCGGCATACAATGAGCAGTTCTTC. Protein product: CSVDPLAAYNEQFF.

This clone was seen more than once but under ten times. V usage is TRBV2 and J usage is TRBJ1-6; TRBD1 might be the D (6 bases). V lost 4 bases and J lost 10, with 8 bases in between. This CDR3 spans 12 amino acids. CDR1 and CDR2 (germline): SNHLY, FYNNEI. The CDR3 coding sequence is TGTGCCAGCAGTGGGACAGTCTCACCCCTCCACTTT. Its protein is CASSGTVSPLHF.